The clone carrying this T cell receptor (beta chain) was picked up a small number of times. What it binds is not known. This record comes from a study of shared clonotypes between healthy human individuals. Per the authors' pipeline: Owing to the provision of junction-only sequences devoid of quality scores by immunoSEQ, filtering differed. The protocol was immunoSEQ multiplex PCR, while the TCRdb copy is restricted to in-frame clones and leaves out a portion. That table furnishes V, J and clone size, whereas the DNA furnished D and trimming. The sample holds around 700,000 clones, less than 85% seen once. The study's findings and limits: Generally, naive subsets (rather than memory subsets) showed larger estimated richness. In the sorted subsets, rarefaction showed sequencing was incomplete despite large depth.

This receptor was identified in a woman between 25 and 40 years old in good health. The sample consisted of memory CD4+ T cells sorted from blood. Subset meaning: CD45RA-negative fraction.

Written as DNA, the CDR3 is TGTGCCAGCAGTTTTGGGGGGCGGACTGAAGCTTTCTTT. This gives the protein CASSFGGRTEAFF. V gene TRBV28 combines with J gene TRBJ1-1; TRBD1 might be the D (6 bases). V lost 3 bases, J lost 5 bases, and 10 bases lay in between. The CDR3 totals 13 residues. Germline V gene sequence: CDR1 MDHEN, CDR2 SYDVKM.